This entry lists 30 T cell receptor beta chains sequenced from one sample in a study of T cells after yellow fever vaccination. TCRdb recomputed calls from the 5' RACE reads with MiXCR, one row per CDR3 protein. The sample lists hundreds of thousands of distinct CDR3 sequences; 9% to 15% were seen once. This specimen consisted of PBMCs, obtained on the day of the yellow fever booster vaccination. Source of these receptors: a man younger than 40 who received the YFV17D yellow fever vaccine.

This clonotype was found a few times. The V call is TRBV4-3, the J call TRBJ2-1; 7 nucleotides match TRBD1. Germline CDR1 is LGHNA and CDR2 is YSLEER. The CDR3 is 14 residues long. The J segment lost 6 bases and the V segment lost 0 bases, leaving 2 bases of the junction unmatched. The chain's CDR3 is CASSQDPGGNEQFF. CDR3 nucleotides: TGCGCCAGCAGCCAAGACCCAGGGGGCAATGAGCAGTTCTTC.

This chain connects TRBV11-2 to TRBJ2-2; a weak D match, TRBD2 (5 bases). Trimming pared 5 bases from V and 7 bases from J, leaving 14 bases between. Germline assignment: CDR1 SGHAT and CDR2 FQNNGV. This CDR3 has 14 residues. The CDR3 coding sequence is TGTGCCAGCAGCCTGACGGCGGGTGGCGGGGAGCTGTTTTTT. This translates into CASSLTAGGGELFF.

This clonotype was observed a handful of times. The rearrangement uses TRBV7-2 and TRBJ1-4, with TRBD1 identical over 10 bases. V lost 4 bases, J lost 9 bases, and 5 bases stayed unmatched. CDR3 length: 14 residues. CDR1 and CDR2 (germline): SGHTA, FQGNSA. Here the CDR3 reads CASSSRDRGQKLFF. The CDR3 DNA is TGTGCCAGCAGCTCCCGGGACAGGGGCCAAAAACTGTTTTTT.

This clonotype appeared many times. The V and J genes are TRBV28 and TRBJ2-4; D ambiguous. The CDR3 is 11 amino acids. Trimming left V 5 bases short and J 5 bases short, with 4 bases between. Looked up from germline, CDR1 is MDHEN and CDR2 is SYDVKM. This CDR3 reads CASSKENIQYF. CDR3 bases: TGTGCCAGCAGTAAAGAAAACATTCAGTACTTC.

This clonotype was counted a few times. An end of the junction differs from the germline gene, which may be a read error. The chain employs TRBV7-7 and TRBJ2-7, with 8 bases matching TRBD1. Per the germline V gene, CDR1 is SSHAT and CDR2 is FNYEAQ (reference sequence). This CDR3 is 15 amino acids long. The CDR3 loop reads CASSIAQGATYEQYF. CDR3 DNA sequence: TGTGCCAGCAGCATAGCCCAGGGGGCGACCTACGAGCAGTACTTC.

V gene TRBV4-1 combines with J gene TRBJ2-3; D unresolved. V was cut by 2 bases and J by 4 bases, with 7 bases left in between. The germline V gene encodes CDR1 MGHRA and CDR2 YSYEKL. CDR3 size: 13 residues. The CDR3 reads CASSQTPSDTQYF. The CDR3 DNA reads TGCGCCAGCAGCCAAACCCCCTCAGATACGCAGTATTTT.

This chain connects TRBV12-3 or TRBV12-4 to TRBJ2-7, with TRBD1 matching 10 bases. CDR3 length equals 13 residues. Trimming removed 8 bases from V and 9 bases from J; junction bases left unmatched: 10. CDR3 loop: CASARDRGESQYF. The CDR3 bases are TGTGCCAGCGCCCGGGACAGGGGCGAATCGCAGTACTTC.

This clonotype was counted only a few times. V and J are TRBV15 and TRBJ1-1; 8 positions agree with TRBD1. The germline V gene has CDR1 LNHNV and CDR2 YYDKDF (reference sequence). The CDR3 runs to 14 residues. Trimming at V came to 2 bases and at J to 6 bases, leaving 5 bases not matched to a gene. The CDR3 loop reads CATSRQGASPEAFF. The CDR3 DNA follows: TGTGCCACCAGCAGACAGGGGGCTTCACCTGAAGCTTTCTTT.

This sequence joins TRBV29-1 and TRBJ2-7; tentatively, D is TRBD2 (8 bases). Between the trimmed V and J ends, which lost 7 bases and 5 bases, there was a span of 27 bases. Germline V lookup: CDR1 SQVTM, CDR2 ANQGSEA. This CDR3 has 16 amino acids. The CDR3 region is CSAGGQPGTSKDEQYF. Here the CDR3 DNA reads TGCAGCGCCGGGGGACAGCCCGGGACTAGTAAAGACGAGCAGTACTTC.

This clonotype has a handful of counts. V is TRBV7-2 and J is TRBJ2-2; 7 bases map to TRBD2. V trimming: 5 bases; J trimming: 4 bases; junction bases outside the gene matches: 10. Germline assignment: CDR1 SGHTA and CDR2 FQGNSA. The CDR3 runs 16 residues. CDR3 protein: CASSEYRGVITGELFF. The CDR3 coding sequence is TGTGCCAGCAGCGAATACCGGGGGGTCATCACCGGGGAGCTGTTTTTT.

The chain has TRBV19 and TRBJ2-7; the match to TRBD1 covers 10 bases. CDR1 and CDR2 (germline): LNHDA, SQIVND (reference sequence). V trimming: 3 bases; J trimming: 3 bases; junction bases outside the gene matches: 5. The CDR3 sequence is 15 residues long. This chain's CDR3 is CASSMGTGVYYEQYF. The CDR3 DNA is TGTGCCAGTAGTATGGGGACAGGGGTTTACTACGAGCAGTACTTC.

In DNA form, the CDR3 reads TGCAGTGTCAGGGGGCGAAATGAAAAACTGTTTTTT. Its translation: CSVRGRNEKLFF. This chain uses TRBV20-1 with TRBJ1-4; 8 bases line up with TRBD1. The CDR3 extends over 12 amino acids. The germline gives CDR1 DFQATT, CDR2 SNEGSKA (reference sequence). Unmatched junction bases numbered 3, after V lost 7 bases and J lost 5 bases.

The table lists this clonotype with a few counts. The gene calls are TRBV6-1 and TRBJ2-7; D could derive from TRBD1 or TRBD2 (6 bases each). V was pared by 6 bases and J by 4 bases, with 16 bases between. The CDR3 totals 14 residues. CDR1 and CDR2 (germline): MNHNS, SASEGT. This CDR3 is CASRRGRYGYEQYF. Here the CDR3 DNA reads TGTGCCAGCAGACGGGGGCGGTACGGATACGAGCAGTACTTC.

V is TRBV5-8 and J is TRBJ2-1; unclear D gene. The CDR3 loop spans 12 amino acids. Germline V gene data show CDR1 as SGHTS and CDR2 as YDEGEE. V was pared by 5 bases and J by 10 bases, with 13 bases between. As DNA, the CDR3 is TGTGCCAGCAGGTCCCTTACCCGGGAGCAGTTCTTC. It specifies CASRSLTREQFF.

This clonotype was observed a few times. The CDR3, as DNA: TGCGCCAGCCGGGAGGGCGGCGAAAAACTGTTTTTT. It codes for CASREGGEKLFF. The chain joins TRBV5-1 to TRBJ1-4; D not certain. Germline V gives CDR1 SGHRS, CDR2 YFSETQ. V was clipped by 7 bases and J by 8 bases, with 12 bases between them. The CDR3 sequence is 12 residues long.

The genes are TRBV20-1 and TRBJ1-4; D remains unclear. This CDR3 is built from 13 residues. CDR1 DFQATT and CDR2 SNEGSKA come from the germline V gene (reference sequence). Trimming shortened V by 3 bases and J by 5 bases, and 10 bases separated the two germline ends. This CDR3 is CSARARVNEKLFF. The CDR3 DNA reads as TGCAGTGCTAGGGCACGGGTCAATGAAAAACTGTTTTTT.

The rearrangement uses TRBV3-1 and TRBJ2-1; 13 bases fit TRBD2. The length of the CDR3 is 19 residues. The J segment lost 4 bases and the V segment lost 11 bases, leaving 20 bases of the junction unmatched. Germline loops: CDR1 LGHDT, CDR2 YNNKEL (reference sequence). In DNA form, the CDR3 reads TGTGCCTCCAGCCAAAATCTGAGGACTAGCGGGAGTTTTTACAATGAGCAGTTCTTC. Its protein is CASSQNLRTSGSFYNEQFF.

The V call is TRBV7-2, the J call TRBJ1-1; D is unclear. The CDR3 covers 14 residues. Per the germline V gene, CDR1 is SGHTA and CDR2 is FQGNSA. Deletions cut 6 bases from V and 4 bases from J, with 15 bases between. DNA of the CDR3: TGTGCCAGCAGTGCCAGGAGCCTGGGCACTGAAGCTTTCTTT. Residues: CASSARSLGTEAFF.

This clonotype was picked up a small number of times. This chain connects TRBV6-1 to TRBJ1-2; 7 nucleotides match TRBD1. V gave up 6 bases and J gave up 3 bases; unmatched junction bases: 10. Germline CDR1 and CDR2: MNHNS and SASEGT. The CDR3 spans 15 residues. The CDR3 here is CASRALGQRYYGYTF. DNA of the CDR3: TGTGCCAGCAGAGCCCTGGGACAGAGATACTATGGCTACACCTTC.

The chain joins TRBV3-1 to TRBJ2-1; possibly TRBD2 for D (7 bases). The CDR3 loop spans 13 amino acids. CDR1 is LGHDT and CDR2 is YNNKEL in the germline V gene (reference sequence). Trimming left V 1 base short and J 15 bases short, with 16 bases between. The CDR3, as DNA: TGTGCCAGCAGCCAAGGCCCGGGGGGCTGGAGGTTCTTC. Its protein is CASSQGPGGWRFF.

This clonotype was counted a few times. The chain is built from TRBV5-1 and TRBJ2-3, with D unresolved. The V gene's germline CDR1 is SGHRS and CDR2 YFSETQ. Between the trimmed V and J ends, which lost 0 bases and 4 bases, there was a span of 9 bases. This CDR3 is built from 14 residues. This CDR3 is CASSLEVTADTQYF. In DNA, the CDR3 is TGCGCCAGCAGCTTGGAAGTGACCGCAGATACGCAGTATTTT. Full variable domain (outside the CDR3, taken from reference TRBV5-1 and TRBJ2-3): KAGVTQTPRYLIKTRGQQVTLSCSPISGHRSVSWYQQTPGQGLQFLFEYFSETQRNKGNFPGRFSGRQFSNSRSEMNVSTLELGDSALYLCASSLEVTADTQYFGPGTRLTVL.

V and J are TRBV7-8 and TRBJ1-1; possibly TRBD1 for D (6 bases). The CDR3 runs 14 residues. V lost 6 bases to trimming and J lost 3 bases, with 14 bases between them. CDR1 and CDR2 from the germline V gene are SGHVS and FQNEAQ. The CDR3: CASRPGASDTEAFF. Written as DNA, the CDR3 is TGTGCCAGCAGGCCAGGGGCGTCAGACACTGAAGCTTTCTTT.

This chain uses TRBV28 with TRBJ2-3; 8 positions agree with TRBD1. The germline V gene encodes CDR1 MDHEN and CDR2 SYDVKM. The ends lost 5 bases at V and 2 bases at J; junction bases unmatched: 6. The CDR3 spans 15 residues. CDR3 protein: CASSLRTGLTDTQYF. The CDR3 bases are TGTGCCAGCAGTCTCAGGACAGGGCTCACAGATACGCAGTATTTT.

This chain uses TRBV7-6 with TRBJ2-3; perhaps TRBD1 as D (5 bases). Germline CDR1 SGHVS, CDR2 FNYEAQ. With 2 bases removed from V and 13 bases from J, the gap between germline ends came to 16 bases. The CDR3 loop spans 13 amino acids. Here the CDR3 reads CASSLSYQGSKYF. CDR3 nucleotides: TGTGCCAGCAGCTTAAGTTATCAGGGCTCAAAGTATTTT.

This clonotype was seen a few times. The chain couples TRBV28 to TRBJ2-7; TRBD2 aligns across 8 bases. The germline V gene encodes CDR1 MDHEN and CDR2 SYDVKM. Germline trimming cut 7 bases from V and 6 bases from J; bases unmatched to any gene: 5. This CDR3 spans 12 amino acids. CDR3 sequence reads: CASKAGGFEQYF. CDR3 DNA sequence: TGTGCCAGCAAGGCGGGAGGTTTCGAGCAGTACTTC.

This clonotype was picked up a small number of times. The chain links TRBV18 to TRBJ2-1; D gene ambiguous. CDR1 is KGHSH and CDR2 is LQKENI in the germline V gene. This CDR3 is 16 amino acids long. The ends were cut back, 1 base at V and 5 bases at J, with 15 bases in the middle. CDR3: CASSPQSPIVDNEQFF. Here the CDR3 DNA reads TGTGCCAGCTCACCACAGAGCCCAATCGTCGACAATGAGCAGTTCTTC.

The chain carries TRBV24-1 and TRBJ2-5, with TRBD2 matching over 8 bases. This CDR3 has 13 amino acids. CDR1 KGHDR and CDR2 SFDVKD come from the germline V gene. Unmatched junction bases numbered 6, after V lost 9 bases and J lost 4 bases. The CDR3 region is CATGAGVIETQYF. The CDR3 DNA sequence: TGTGCCACCGGAGCGGGAGTAATAGAGACCCAGTACTTC.

This clonotype occurred many times. This chain links TRBV12-3 or TRBV12-4 with TRBJ2-7; D might be TRBD2 (6 bases). The CDR3 totals 14 residues. V dropped 3 bases and J dropped 0 bases, with 9 bases sitting between them. This CDR3 is CASSFRGGSYEQYF. CDR3 DNA sequence: TGTGCCAGCAGTTTCCGGGGAGGCTCCTACGAGCAGTACTTC.

This clonotype appeared a few times. J is TRBJ1-2 and V is TRBV29-1; D remains unclear. The CDR3 totals 14 residues. The V end was cut by 7 bases, the J end by 2 bases, with 17 bases between. Germline V gene lookup returns CDR1 SQVTM and CDR2 ANQGSEA. The chain's CDR3 is CSAARRATNYGYTF. The CDR3 DNA reads TGCAGCGCCGCAAGGAGAGCGACCAACTATGGCTACACCTTC.

This clonotype was seen more than once but under ten times. The chain uses TRBV18 and TRBJ2-1; 7 nucleotides match TRBD2. Germline CDR1 and CDR2: KGHSH and LQKENI. V shed 3 bases and J 8 bases; nucleotides not matched to a gene: 7. The length of the CDR3 is 14 residues. The CDR3: CASSPGTTLDEQFF. CDR3 DNA sequence: TGTGCCAGCTCACCGGGGACTACCTTAGATGAGCAGTTCTTC. Full variable domain (remainder filled in from reference TRBV18 and TRBJ2-1): NAGVMQNPRHLVRRRGQEARLRCSPMKGHSHVYWYRQLPEEGLKFMVYLQKENIIDESGMPKERFSAEFPKEGPSILRIQQVVRGDSAAYFCASSPGTTLDEQFFGPGTRLTVL.